Listed below are T cell receptor beta chains from one sample, sequenced in a study of OX40 agonist ivuxolimab in advanced cancers. Sequenced by immunoSEQ multiplex PCR; TCRdb stores in-frame clones only, minus some. Found here are approximately 90,000 clones, around 88% of them singletons; the top ten hold over 1.2%. The sample in question was CD4+ or CD8+ T cells sorted from blood, obtained in a trial of the OX40 agonist ivuxolimab. These receptors came from an adult with an advanced solid tumor such as melanoma, head and neck, liver or kidney cancer. Each CDR3 is given with its conserved first and last residue. The D gene is left open where the match is weak.

j_call v_call d_call cdr3_aa
TRBJ2-7 TRBV18 NA CASSPIRGASYEQYF
TRBJ2-1 TRBV7-8 NA CASSLAGAEQFF
TRBJ2-1 TRBV7-9 TRBD2 CASSFGGRAFYNEQFF
TRBJ2-1 TRBV30 NA CAWSVINEQFF
TRBJ1-5 TRBV10-3 NA CAISESHSPQHF
TRBJ2-5 TRBV20-1 NA CSAFGKETQYF
TRBJ1-5 TRBV2 NA CASSAGGPQHF
TRBJ2-7 TRBV5-1 TRBD1 CASSSAGTGGIEQYF
TRBJ1-4 TRBV7-2 NA CASSLGVGEKLFF
TRBJ2-7 TRBV19 TRBD2 CASRGAGGPYEQYF
TRBJ2-5 TRBV5-5 TRBD1 CASIFTGGEETQYF
TRBJ2-5 TRBV5-4 TRBD1 CASSSWTGPETQYF
TRBJ2-5 TRBV18 NA CASSPPSTKETQYF
TRBJ1-5 TRBV15 NA CATSRDKGGGQPQHF
TRBJ2-3 TRBV7-6 TRBD2 CASSLGLGSTDTQYF
TRBJ2-7 TRBV5-1 TRBD2 CASSLDPATSGRRDEQYF
TRBJ2-1 TRBV11-1 NA CASSPEWGYNEQFF